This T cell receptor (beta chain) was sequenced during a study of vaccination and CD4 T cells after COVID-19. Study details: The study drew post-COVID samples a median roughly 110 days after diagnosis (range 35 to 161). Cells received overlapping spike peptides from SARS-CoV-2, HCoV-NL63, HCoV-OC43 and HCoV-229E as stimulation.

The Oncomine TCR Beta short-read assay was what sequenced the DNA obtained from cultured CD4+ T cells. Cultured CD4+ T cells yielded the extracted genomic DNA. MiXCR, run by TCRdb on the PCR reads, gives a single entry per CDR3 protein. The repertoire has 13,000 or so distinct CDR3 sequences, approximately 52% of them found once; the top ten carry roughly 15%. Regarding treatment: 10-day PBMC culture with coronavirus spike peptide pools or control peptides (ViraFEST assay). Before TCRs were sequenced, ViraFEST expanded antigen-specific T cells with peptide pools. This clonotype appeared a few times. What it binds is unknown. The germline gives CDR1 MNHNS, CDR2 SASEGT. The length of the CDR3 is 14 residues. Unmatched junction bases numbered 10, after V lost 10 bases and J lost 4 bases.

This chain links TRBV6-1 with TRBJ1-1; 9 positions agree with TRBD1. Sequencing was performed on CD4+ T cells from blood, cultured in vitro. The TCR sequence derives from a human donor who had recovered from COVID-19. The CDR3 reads CATSTGGESTEAFF. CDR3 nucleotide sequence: TGTGCCACCTCGACAGGGGGGGAGAGCACTGAAGCTTTCTTT.